This T cell receptor (beta chain) derives from a study of Ad26.COV2.S vaccination and SARS-CoV-2 variants. Sequencing was performed with immunoSEQ multiplex PCR; in TCRdb, only in-frame clones are kept and a portion is missing. This sample has 300,000 to 450,000 clones, with approximately 90% found just once. The J segment lost 5 bases and the V segment lost 3 bases, leaving 4 bases of the junction unmatched. The germline CDR1 and CDR2 sequences are SEHNR and FQNEAQ (reference sequence). The CDR3 is made up of 15 amino acids. The origin of this receptor is a human donor who had recovered from COVID-19. The chain combines TRBV7-9 with TRBJ1-5; 10 bases match TRBD1. Sequencing was performed on peripheral blood, taken after recovery from COVID-19. Here the CDR3 reads CASSFGTGAHQPQHF. The CDR3 DNA reads as TGTGCCAGCAGCTTCGGGACAGGGGCCCATCAGCCCCAGCATTTT. The full variable domain, completed using reference TRBV7-9 and TRBJ1-5, is DTGVSQNPRHKITKRGQNVTFRCDPISEHNRLYWYRQTLGQGPEFLTYFQNEAQLEKSRLLSDRFSAERPKGSFSTLEIQRTEQGDSAMYLCASSFGTGAHQPQHFGDGTRLSIL.